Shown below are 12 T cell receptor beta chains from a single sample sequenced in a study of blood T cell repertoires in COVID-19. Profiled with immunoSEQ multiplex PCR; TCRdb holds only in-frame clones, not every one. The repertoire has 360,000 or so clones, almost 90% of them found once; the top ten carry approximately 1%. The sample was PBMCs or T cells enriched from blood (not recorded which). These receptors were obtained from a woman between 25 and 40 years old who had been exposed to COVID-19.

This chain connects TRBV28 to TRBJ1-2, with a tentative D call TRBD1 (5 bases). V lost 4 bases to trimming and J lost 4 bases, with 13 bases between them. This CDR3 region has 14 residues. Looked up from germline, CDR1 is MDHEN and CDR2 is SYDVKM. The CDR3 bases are TGTGCCAGCAGTTCACGACAAGGGGCCTATGGCTACACCTTC. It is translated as CASSSRQGAYGYTF.

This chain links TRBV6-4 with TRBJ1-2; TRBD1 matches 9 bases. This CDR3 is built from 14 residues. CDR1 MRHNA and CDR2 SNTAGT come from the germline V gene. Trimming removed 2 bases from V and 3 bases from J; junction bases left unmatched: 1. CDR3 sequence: CASSDRDRDYGYTF. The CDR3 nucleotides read TGTGCCAGCAGTGACAGGGACAGGGACTATGGCTACACCTTC.

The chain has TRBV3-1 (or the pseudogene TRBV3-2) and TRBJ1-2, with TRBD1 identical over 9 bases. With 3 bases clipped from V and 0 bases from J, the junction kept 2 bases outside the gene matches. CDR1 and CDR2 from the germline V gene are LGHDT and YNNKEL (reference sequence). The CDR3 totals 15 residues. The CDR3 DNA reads TGTGCCAGCAGCCACACAGGGGGCGCTAACTATGGCTACACCTTC. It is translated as CASSHTGGANYGYTF.

Here the CDR3 reads CASSIGQSNQPQHF. The CDR3 DNA is TGTGCCAGTAGTATAGGGCAGAGCAATCAGCCCCAGCATTTT. The chain carries TRBV19 and TRBJ1-5; D gene unclear. V lost 1 base, J lost 1 base, and 5 bases lay in between. This CDR3 spans 14 amino acids. The germline gives CDR1 LNHDA, CDR2 SQIVND (reference sequence).

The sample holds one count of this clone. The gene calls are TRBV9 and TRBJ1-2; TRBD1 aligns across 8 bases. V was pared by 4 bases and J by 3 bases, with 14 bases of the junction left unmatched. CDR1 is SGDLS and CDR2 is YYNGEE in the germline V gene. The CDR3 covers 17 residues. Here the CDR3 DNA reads TGTGCCAGCAGCCCCGGGACAGGACCCCACCCGCACTATGGCTACACCTTC. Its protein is CASSPGTGPHPHYGYTF.

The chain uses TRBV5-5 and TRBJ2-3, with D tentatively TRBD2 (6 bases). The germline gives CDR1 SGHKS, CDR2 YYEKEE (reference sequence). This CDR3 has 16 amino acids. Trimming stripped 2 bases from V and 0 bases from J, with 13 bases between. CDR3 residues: CASSFDPGTSTDTQYF. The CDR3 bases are TGTGCCAGCAGCTTCGACCCGGGGACTAGCACAGATACGCAGTATTTT.

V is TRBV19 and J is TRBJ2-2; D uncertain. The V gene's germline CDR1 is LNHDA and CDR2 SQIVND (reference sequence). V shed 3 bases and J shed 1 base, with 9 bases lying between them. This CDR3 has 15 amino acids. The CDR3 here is CASSIESQNTGELFF. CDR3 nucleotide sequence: TGTGCCAGTAGTATTGAAAGCCAGAACACCGGGGAGCTGTTTTTT.

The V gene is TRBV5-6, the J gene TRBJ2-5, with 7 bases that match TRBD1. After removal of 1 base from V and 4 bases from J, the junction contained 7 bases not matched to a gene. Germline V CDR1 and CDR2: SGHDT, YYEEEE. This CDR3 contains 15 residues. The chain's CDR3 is CASSLNDRDGETQYF. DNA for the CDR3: TGTGCCAGCAGCTTGAATGACAGGGACGGAGAGACCCAGTACTTC.

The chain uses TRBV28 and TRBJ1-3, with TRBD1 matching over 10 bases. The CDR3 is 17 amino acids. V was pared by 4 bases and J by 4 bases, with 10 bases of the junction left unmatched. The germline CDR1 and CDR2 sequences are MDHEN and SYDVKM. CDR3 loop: CASSYQTGGWGGNTIYF. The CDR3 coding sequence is TGTGCCAGCAGTTACCAGACAGGGGGCTGGGGCGGAAACACCATATATTTT.

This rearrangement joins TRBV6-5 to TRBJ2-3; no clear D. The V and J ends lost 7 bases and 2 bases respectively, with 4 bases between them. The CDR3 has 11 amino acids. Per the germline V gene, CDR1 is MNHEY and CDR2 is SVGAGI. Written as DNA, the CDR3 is TGTGCCAGCACAAACACAGATACGCAGTATTTT. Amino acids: CASTNTDTQYF.

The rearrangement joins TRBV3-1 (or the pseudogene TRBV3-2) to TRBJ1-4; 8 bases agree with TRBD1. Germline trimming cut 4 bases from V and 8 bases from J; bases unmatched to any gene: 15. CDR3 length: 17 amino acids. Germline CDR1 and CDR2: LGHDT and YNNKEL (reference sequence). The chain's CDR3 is CASSPPLDRATREKLFF. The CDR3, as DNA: TGTGCCAGCAGCCCTCCCCTGGACAGGGCGACTCGAGAAAAACTGTTTTTT.

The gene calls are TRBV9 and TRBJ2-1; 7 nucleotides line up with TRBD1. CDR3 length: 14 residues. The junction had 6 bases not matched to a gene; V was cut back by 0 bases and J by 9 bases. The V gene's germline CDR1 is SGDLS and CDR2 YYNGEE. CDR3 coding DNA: TGTGCCAGCAGCGTAGGCGTAGGGGGCCTTGAGCAGTTCTTC. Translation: CASSVGVGGLEQFF. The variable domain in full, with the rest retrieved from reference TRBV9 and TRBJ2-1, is DSGVTQTPKHLITATGQRVTLRCSPRSGDLSVYWYQQSLDQGLQFLIQYYNGEERAKGNILERFSAQQFPDLHSELNLSSLELGDSALYFCASSVGVGGLEQFFGPGTRLTVL.